Presented here are 10 T cell receptor beta chains from one specimen sequenced in a study of cytomegalovirus exposure and HLA in healthy donors. PCR primers comprised 60 Vbeta and 13 Jbeta primers. Sequenced by immunoSEQ multiplex PCR; TCRdb stores in-frame clones only, minus some. The data show 200,000 or so clones, 80% to 85% seen once. The sequenced sample consisted of PBMCs. The receptors come from a man aged 40-49 years in good health and CMV-seropositive.

In its sample, this clone was seen a few times. For the CDR3, the DNA is TGCGCCAGCAGCCCCGGGACAGCCCCAAGTATAGAGTACTTC. The encoded protein is CASSPGTAPSIEYF. The chain combines TRBV5-1 with TRBJ2-5; 7 positions match TRBD1. V gave up 4 bases and J gave up 12 bases; unmatched junction bases: 15. From germline, CDR1 is SGHRS and CDR2 YFSETQ. The CDR3 is 14 amino acids.

This clone was counted a few times. This chain joins TRBV4-3 and TRBJ2-2; TRBD2 matches at 7 bases. V dropped 1 base and J dropped 2; count of bases not matched to a gene: 4. Germline lookup yields CDR1 LGHNA and CDR2 YSLEER. The length of the CDR3 is 16 residues. CDR3 coding DNA: TGCGCCAGCAGCCAAGGAGCTAGCGGTAACACCGGGGAGCTGTTTTTT. Translating it yields CASSQGASGNTGELFF.

The chain combines TRBV5-6 with TRBJ2-5; D uncertain. CDR1 and CDR2 (germline): SGHDT, YYEEEE. Trimming took 3 bases from V and 1 from J, leaving 16 bases between them. This CDR3 spans 16 amino acids. In DNA, the CDR3 is TGTGCCAGCAGCTCCCGACCTCAGGCGTTCCAAGAGACCCAGTACTTC. Translation: CASSSRPQAFQETQYF.

This clone is a singleton in its sample. The V and J genes are TRBV7-2 and TRBJ1-5; 7 bases match TRBD1. CDR1 is SGHTA and CDR2 is FQGNSA in the germline V gene. The CDR3 totals 14 residues. The V and J ends lost 4 bases and 6 bases, in that order; junction bases with no gene match: 6. The DNA of the CDR3 is TGTGCCAGCAGCTCGGAGGGGGCGATTCAGCCCCAGCATTTT. Translation: CASSSEGAIQPQHF.

The gene calls are TRBV5-1 and TRBJ1-3; TRBD1 matches at 7 bases. Germline CDR1 SGHRS, CDR2 YFSETQ. V shed 4 bases, J shed 1 base, and the junction held 5 bases outside the gene matches. The CDR3 consists of 15 residues. The CDR3 loop is CASSTTGASGNTIYF. The DNA for the CDR3 is TGCGCCAGCAGCACAACAGGGGCTTCTGGAAACACCATATATTTT.

The rearrangement uses TRBV6-6 and TRBJ2-7; TRBD1 is a possible D gene (6 bases). Trimming cost V 6 bases and J 1 base, with 13 bases left between them. The CDR3 has 14 residues. Per germline, CDR1 MNHNY and CDR2 SVGAGI (reference sequence). The CDR3 nucleotides are TGTGCCAGCAGGACGGACAGCGCATCCTACGAGCAGTACTTC. It specifies CASRTDSASYEQYF.

This chain connects TRBV4-1 to TRBJ1-2, with TRBD1 matching over 9 bases. The CDR3 covers 15 residues. The germline gives CDR1 MGHRA, CDR2 YSYEKL. The V segment lost 0 bases and the J segment 5 bases; nucleotides outside the gene matches: 4. This CDR3 is CASSQEWTGEYGYTF. CDR3 DNA: TGCGCCAGCAGCCAAGAATGGACAGGGGAGTATGGCTACACCTTC.

J is TRBJ2-7 and V is TRBV7-9, with D perhaps matching TRBD2 (6 bases). CDR1 is SEHNR, CDR2 FQNEAQ, per germline (reference sequence). The V and J ends lost 5 bases and 0 bases respectively, with 14 bases between them. The CDR3 runs to 15 residues. The CDR3 region has the DNA TGTGCCAGCAGCCCGGTTGGAGGGCTCTCCTACGAGCAGTACTTC. As protein: CASSPVGGLSYEQYF.

The chain recombines TRBV19 with TRBJ2-5; perhaps TRBD1 as D (7 bases). The CDR3 contains 15 residues. Looked up from germline, CDR1 is LNHDA and CDR2 is SQIVND (reference sequence). V was pared by 4 bases and J by 2 bases, with 14 bases between. CDR3 DNA: TGTGCCAGTAGTACAGGGGGGAAAGGTCAAGAGACCCAGTACTTC. It codes for CASSTGGKGQETQYF.

This clone was observed a handful of times. The V and J genes are TRBV15 and TRBJ2-3; D perhaps matches TRBD2 (5 bases). The CDR3 loop spans 12 amino acids. Per germline, CDR1 LNHNV and CDR2 YYDKDF (reference sequence). Trimming cost V 6 bases and J 4 bases, with 8 bases left between them. The CDR3 loop reads CATRRASDTQYF. In DNA, the CDR3 is TGTGCCACCAGGCGGGCGTCAGATACGCAGTATTTT.